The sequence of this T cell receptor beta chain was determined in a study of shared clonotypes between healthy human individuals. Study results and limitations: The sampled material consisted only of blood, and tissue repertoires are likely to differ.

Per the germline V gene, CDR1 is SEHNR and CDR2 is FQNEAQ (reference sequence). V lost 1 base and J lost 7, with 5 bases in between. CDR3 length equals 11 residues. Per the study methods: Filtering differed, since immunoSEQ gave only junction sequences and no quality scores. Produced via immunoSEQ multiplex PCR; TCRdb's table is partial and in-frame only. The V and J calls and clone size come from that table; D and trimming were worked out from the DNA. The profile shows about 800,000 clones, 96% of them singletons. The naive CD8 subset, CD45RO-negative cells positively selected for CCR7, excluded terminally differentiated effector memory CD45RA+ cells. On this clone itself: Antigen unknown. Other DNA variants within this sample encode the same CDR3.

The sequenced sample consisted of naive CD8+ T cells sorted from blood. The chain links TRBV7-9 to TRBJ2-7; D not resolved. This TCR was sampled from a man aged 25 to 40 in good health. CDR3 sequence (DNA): TGTGCCAGCAGCTTAGAGAGGGAGCAGTACTTC. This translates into CASSLEREQYF.